This TCR beta chain was found in a study of breast tumors, draining lymph nodes, adjacent tissues. Findings and caveats of the study: The lymph node origin of tumor T cells was framed as consistent with a hypothesis, not demonstrated. Most tumor T cells seemingly derive from lymph node, then expand in tumor. Tumor and nontumor repertoires were significantly more similar in luminal-like than in basal-like breast cancer. Tumor repertoires ranked between lymph nodes and nontumor tissue in diversity, with V and J gene preferences.

With 3 bases removed from V and 8 bases from J, the gap between germline ends came to 16 bases. The germline CDR1 and CDR2 sequences are SNHLY and FYNNEI. The length of the CDR3 is 14 residues. Details on this clonotype: Its antigen is not known.

Each CDR3 protein is one row after TCRdb ran MiXCR on the multiplex PCR reads. The sample gives 50,000 to 75,000 distinct CDR3 sequences, less than 60% of which show up once; roughly 19% is in the top ten. The sequencing input was breast tumor tissue. The chain has TRBV2 and TRBJ1-2; TRBD1 might be the D (5 bases). The source is a female donor with breast cancer. Some clones in this sample may be carry-over from other donors' samples. CDR3 bases: TGTGCCAGCAGTGATACTCAGGGTAGCGGGGGCTACACCTTC. It translates to CASSDTQGSGGYTF.